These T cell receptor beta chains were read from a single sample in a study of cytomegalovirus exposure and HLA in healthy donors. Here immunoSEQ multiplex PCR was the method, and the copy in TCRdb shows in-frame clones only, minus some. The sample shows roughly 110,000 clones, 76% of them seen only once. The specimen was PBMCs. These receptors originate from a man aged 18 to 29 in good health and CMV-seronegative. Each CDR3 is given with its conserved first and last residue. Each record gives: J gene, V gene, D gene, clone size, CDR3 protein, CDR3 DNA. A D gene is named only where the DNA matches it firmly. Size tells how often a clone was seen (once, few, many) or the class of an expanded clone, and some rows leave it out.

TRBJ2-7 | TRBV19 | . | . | CASSGTPYEQYF | TGTGCCAGTAGCGGGACACCCTACGAGCAGTACTTC
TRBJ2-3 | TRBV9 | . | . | CASSPRLTDTQYF | TGTGCCAGCAGCCCCAGACTCACAGATACGCAGTATTTT
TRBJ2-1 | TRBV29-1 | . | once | CSVDRGPRAEQFF | TGCAGCGTTGACCGCGGACCGCGGGCGGAGCAGTTCTTC
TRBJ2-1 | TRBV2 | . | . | CASRDQGFEQFF | TGTGCCAGCAGGGATCAGGGGTTTGAGCAGTTCTTC
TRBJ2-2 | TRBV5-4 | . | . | CASLTNTGELFF | TGTGCCAGCCTTACGAACACCGGGGAGCTGTTTTTT
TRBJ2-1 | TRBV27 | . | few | CASSLPMGGGNNEQFF | TGTGCCAGCAGTTTACCCATGGGGGGGGGCAACAATGAGCAGTTCTTC
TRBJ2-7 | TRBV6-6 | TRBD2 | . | CASSPVTSGSSYEQYF | TGTGCCAGCAGCCCCGTCACTAGCGGGAGCTCCTACGAGCAGTACTTC
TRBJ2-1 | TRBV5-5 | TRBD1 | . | CASSPDRGLGEFF | TGTGCCAGCAGCCCGGACAGGGGGCTTGGTGAGTTCTTC
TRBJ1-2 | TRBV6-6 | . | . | CASTSDPGYTF | TGTGCCAGCACCAGCGACCCCGGCTACACCTTC
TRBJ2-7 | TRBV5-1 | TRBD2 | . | CASSTALAELYEQYF | TGCGCCAGCAGCACCGCCCTAGCGGAGCTCTACGAGCAGTACTTC
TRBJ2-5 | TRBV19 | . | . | CASRGAASRAETQYF | TGTGCCAGTAGGGGAGCGGCTAGCCGGGCTGAGACCCAGTACTTC
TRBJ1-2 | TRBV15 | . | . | CATSSSWPGGAAVNNLYGYTF | TGTGCCACCAGCAGTAGTTGGCCGGGCGGGGCAGCCGTAAATAACCTCTATGGCTACACCTTC
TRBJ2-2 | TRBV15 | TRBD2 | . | CATSRELAGATGELFF | TGTGCCACCAGCAGGGAACTAGCGGGGGCGACCGGGGAGCTGTTTTTT
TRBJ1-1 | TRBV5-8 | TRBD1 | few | CASSRDRGLQNTEAFF | TGTGCCAGCAGTAGGGACAGGGGCCTACAAAACACTGAAGCTTTCTTT
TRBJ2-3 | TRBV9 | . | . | CASSPHPRDTQYF | TGTGCCAGCAGCCCTCACCCTCGGGATACGCAGTATTTT
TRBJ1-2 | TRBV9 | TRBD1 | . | CASSAHNRGQVGYTF | TGTGCCAGCAGCGCCCATAACAGGGGGCAGGTTGGCTACACCTTC
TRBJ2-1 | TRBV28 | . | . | CASSSIRHISYNEQFF | TGTGCCAGCAGTTCCATAAGACACATTTCCTACAATGAGCAGTTCTTC
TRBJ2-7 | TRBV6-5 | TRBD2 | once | CASTRRGGSKDEQYF | TGTGCCAGCACCCGCCGGGGGGGCAGTAAGGACGAGCAGTACTTC
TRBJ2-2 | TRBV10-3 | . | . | CAISLGVNGELFF | TGTGCCATCAGTTTAGGGGTCAACGGGGAGCTGTTTTTT
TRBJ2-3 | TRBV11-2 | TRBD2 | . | CASRTIRGTSGRTDTQYF | TGTGCCAGCAGGACAATTCGGGGGACTAGCGGACGCACAGATACGCAGTATTTT
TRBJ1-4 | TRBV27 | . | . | CASSLGQRNEKLFF | TGTGCCAGCAGTTTAGGACAGCGTAATGAAAAACTGTTTTTT
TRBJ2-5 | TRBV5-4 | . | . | CASSFPGQETQYF | TGTGCCAGCAGCTTCCCAGGCCAAGAGACCCAGTACTTC
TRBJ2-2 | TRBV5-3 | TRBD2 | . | CARSPGLAGGHGTGELFF | TGTGCCAGAAGCCCGGGACTAGCGGGGGGGCACGGCACCGGGGAGCTGTTTTTT
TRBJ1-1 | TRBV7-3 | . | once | CASSSGLGGLAFF | TGTGCCAGCAGCTCCGGGTTGGGGGGGCTCGCTTTCTTT
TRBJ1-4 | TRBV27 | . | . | CASSFWAGNEKLFF | TGTGCCAGCAGTTTTTGGGCAGGGAATGAAAAACTGTTTTTT
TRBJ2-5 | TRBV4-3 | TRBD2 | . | CASSRHAPLAGALETQYF | TGCGCCAGCAGCCGCCACGCACCCCTAGCGGGGGCCCTGGAGACCCAGTACTTC
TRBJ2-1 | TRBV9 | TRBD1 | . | CASSGGQGVDEQFF | TGTGCCAGCAGCGGGGGACAGGGTGTTGATGAGCAGTTCTTC
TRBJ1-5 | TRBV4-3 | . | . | CASSPIQGQPQHF | TGCGCCAGCAGCCCAATCCAGGGGCAGCCCCAGCATTTT
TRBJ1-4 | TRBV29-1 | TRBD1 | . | CSGGQGREKLFF | TGCAGCGGGGGACAGGGAAGGGAAAAACTGTTTTTT
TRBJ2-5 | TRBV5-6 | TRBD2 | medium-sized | CASSPWTRQETQYF | TGTGCCAGCAGCCCCTGGACTAGACAAGAGACCCAGTACTTC
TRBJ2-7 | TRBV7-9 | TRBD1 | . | CASSLVPGTGNHEQYF | TGTGCCAGCAGCTTAGTCCCCGGGACAGGGAACCACGAGCAGTACTTC
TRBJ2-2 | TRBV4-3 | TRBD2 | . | CASSPLAGGTYTGELFF | TGCGCCAGCAGCCCCCTAGCGGGGGGCACCTACACCGGGGAGCTGTTTTTT
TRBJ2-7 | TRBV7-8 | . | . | CASSLGDREQYF | TGTGCCAGCAGCTTAGGAGACAGGGAGCAGTACTTC
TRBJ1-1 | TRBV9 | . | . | CASSVAVDLNTEAFF | TGTGCCAGCAGCGTAGCGGTAGATTTGAACACTGAAGCTTTCTTT
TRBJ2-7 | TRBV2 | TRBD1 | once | CASSTGGYSYEQYF | TGTGCCAGTTCGACAGGGGGCTACTCCTACGAGCAGTACTTC
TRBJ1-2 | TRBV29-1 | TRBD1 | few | CSDQQGLAGYTF | TGCAGCGACCAACAGGGGCTGGCTGGCTACACCTTC
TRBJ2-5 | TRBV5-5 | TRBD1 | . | CASSSDRGGETQYF | TGTGCCAGCAGCTCGGACAGGGGAGGAGAGACCCAGTACTTC